One and the same sample provided the 30 T cell receptor beta chains below, sequenced in a study of beta chain features in type 1 diabetes. Investigators reverse transcribed all isolated RNA, so they sequenced expressed TCRB transcripts. The method was immunoSEQ multiplex PCR; TCRdb's version includes in-frame clones alone and lacks a portion of them. The table includes 110,000 or so clones, about 40% detected once. Material for sequencing was stem cell memory CD4+ T cells from blood. The source is a woman between 18 and 29 years old in good health.

This clone was counted only a few times. J is TRBJ1-2 and V is TRBV19; D perhaps matches TRBD1 (6 bases). The CDR3 contains 11 residues. Germline-derived CDR1 and CDR2 are LNHDA and SQIVND (reference sequence). The V and J ends lost 9 bases and 8 bases respectively, with 13 bases between them. CDR3 region: CASQYREGYTF. CDR3 nucleotide sequence: TGTGCCAGCCAATACAGGGAGGGCTACACCTTC.

The rearrangement links TRBV9 to TRBJ2-7; 9 positions agree with TRBD2. The germline V gene has CDR1 SGDLS and CDR2 YYNGEE. CDR3 size: 14 residues. Unmatched junction bases numbered 2, after V lost 2 bases and J lost 2 bases. This chain's CDR3 is CASSVSGGPYEQYF. The DNA for the CDR3 is TGTGCCAGCAGCGTTAGCGGGGGCCCCTACGAGCAGTACTTC.

The rearrangement joins TRBV19 to TRBJ2-1, with D hard to call. This CDR3 comprises 17 residues. The germline V and J ends were trimmed by 2 bases and 8 bases, with 22 bases remaining between them. CDR1 and CDR2 from the germline V gene are LNHDA and SQIVND (reference sequence). CDR3 residues: CASSISPLEFSWDEQFF. The DNA for the CDR3 is TGTGCCAGTAGTATAAGTCCATTGGAGTTCTCTTGGGATGAGCAGTTCTTC.

This clone was found a few times. The rearrangement joins TRBV18 to TRBJ2-1; TRBD2 matches 8 bases. Trimming took 8 bases from V and 8 from J; bases not matched to a gene: 14. CDR1 and CDR2 from the germline V gene are KGHSH and LQKENI. This CDR3 has 15 residues. The CDR3 DNA is TGTGCCAGCACACGTGGACTAGCCGGAGGGGATGAGCAGTTCTTC. Translating it yields CASTRGLAGGDEQFF.

This rearrangement joins TRBV27 to TRBJ1-5; 7 bases fit TRBD1. The CDR3 contains 14 residues. Germline V CDR1 and CDR2: MNHEY, SMNVEV (reference sequence). The V and J ends lost 5 bases and 4 bases, in that order; junction bases with no gene match: 5. The DNA for the CDR3 is TGTGCCAGCAGTAACCCAGGGGGGAATCAGCCCCAGCATTTT. It specifies CASSNPGGNQPQHF.

V is TRBV5-1 and J is TRBJ2-4; 7 bases are shared with TRBD2. The CDR3 sequence is 16 residues long. In germline, CDR1 is SGHRS, CDR2 YFSETQ. V was pared by 3 bases and J by 14 bases, with 20 bases of the junction left unmatched. The CDR3 DNA sequence: TGCGCCAGCAGCTGGACTAGTTATCCGCCCGTGCCTACGGAGTACTTC. This translates into CASSWTSYPPVPTEYF.

The chain is built from TRBV5-4 and TRBJ2-2; tentative D call: TRBD1 (6 bases). The CDR3 runs 15 residues. The germline gives CDR1 SGHNT, CDR2 YYREEE (reference sequence). V was shortened by 4 bases and J by 3 bases, with 13 bases between the two germline ends. The CDR3 sequence: CASSPNTGYTGELFF. As DNA, the CDR3 is TGTGCCAGCAGCCCAAACACAGGGTACACCGGGGAGCTGTTTTTT.

The chain carries TRBV5-4 and TRBJ1-1, with D uncertain. The germline V gene encodes CDR1 SGHNT and CDR2 YYREEE (reference sequence). With 4 bases removed from V and 0 bases from J, the gap between germline ends came to 13 bases. This CDR3 is 15 amino acids long. The CDR3 protein is CASSRQAIMNTEAFF. The DNA for the CDR3 is TGTGCCAGCAGCCGGCAGGCCATCATGAACACTGAAGCTTTCTTT.

The chain couples TRBV11-2 to TRBJ2-3, with 8 nucleotides matching TRBD2. The CDR3 loop spans 16 amino acids. V shed 4 bases and J 6 bases; nucleotides not matched to a gene: 12. CDR1 is SGHAT and CDR2 is FQNNGV in the germline V gene. As DNA, the CDR3 is TGTGCCAGCAGCTCCCGGAGAGCGGGAGTTAGGGATACGCAGTATTTT. Its protein product is CASSSRRAGVRDTQYF.

The chain recombines TRBV21-1 with TRBJ2-7; the table's D gene call, TRBD2, was not cross checked with the DNA. TRBV21-1 is a recognized pseudogene. The CDR3 runs to 14 residues. This CDR3 reads CASSTRLARYEQYF. The CDR3 coding sequence is TGTGCCAGCAGCACGCGACTAGCGCGCTACGAGCAGTACTTC.

This chain joins TRBV4-2 and TRBJ2-5, with a tentative D call TRBD2 (6 bases). CDR3 length: 15 residues. V was shortened by 4 bases and J by 2 bases, with 14 bases between the two germline ends. Germline V lookup: CDR1 LGHNA, CDR2 YNFKEQ. In DNA form, the CDR3 reads TGTGCCAGCAGCCCGAAGGGACTGCTACAAGAGACCCAGTACTTC. Its protein product is CASSPKGLLQETQYF.

This chain links TRBV19 with TRBJ2-7; 8 bases align to TRBD2. The V and J ends lost 5 bases and 3 bases, in that order; junction bases with no gene match: 9. CDR3 size: 15 residues. Germline-derived CDR1 and CDR2 are LNHDA and SQIVND (reference sequence). This CDR3 reads CASSLTSGTIYEQYF. The CDR3 DNA reads as TGTGCCAGTAGTCTTACTAGCGGAACCATCTACGAGCAGTACTTC.

V gene TRBV5-1 combines with J gene TRBJ2-1; tentatively, D is TRBD1 (7 bases). Germline-derived CDR1 and CDR2 are SGHRS and YFSETQ. CDR3 length: 14 amino acids. The V gene lost 6 bases and the J gene lost 10 bases, with 20 bases spanning the gap. The CDR3 DNA is TGCGCCAGCACCTTCCTTTCGACAGGGAGGGAGCAGTTCTTC. Translation: CASTFLSTGREQFF.

This clone was seen just once. This rearrangement joins TRBV7-9 to TRBJ2-3; D is possibly TRBD1 (6 bases). Trimming removed 4 bases at V and 1 base at J, with 15 bases between. The germline V gene has CDR1 SEHNR and CDR2 FQNEAQ (reference sequence). The CDR3 sequence is 16 residues long. The CDR3 bases are TGTGCCAGCAGCTCAGGGGCAGGGACGGGCACAGATACGCAGTATTTT. It yields the protein CASSSGAGTGTDTQYF.

This clone was detected only a few times. The chain is built from TRBV6-5 and TRBJ1-5, with TRBD1 identical over 7 bases. The CDR3 consists of 12 residues. The ends lost 7 bases at V and 6 bases at J; junction bases unmatched: 3. CDR1 and CDR2 (germline): MNHEY, SVGAGI. CDR3 in DNA: TGTGCCAGCAAGACAGGGATTCAGCCCCAGCATTTT. This translates into CASKTGIQPQHF.

This clone was detected only a few times. J is TRBJ2-5 and V is TRBV7-6, with 10 bases lining up with TRBD2. Trimming cost V 1 base and J 1 base; bases outside gene matches: 12. Germline CDR1 is SGHVS and CDR2 is FNYEAQ. This CDR3 comprises 19 residues. CDR3 region: CASSLGVYWTSGFQETQYF. The CDR3 region has the DNA TGTGCCAGCAGCTTAGGGGTTTATTGGACTAGCGGTTTCCAAGAGACCCAGTACTTC. The full variable domain, with the rest looked up from reference TRBV7-6 and TRBJ2-5, is GAGVSQSPRYKVTKRGQDVALRCDPISGHVSLYWYRQALGQGPEFLTYFNYEAQQDKSGLPNDRFSAERPEGSISTLTIQRTEQRDSAMYRCASSLGVYWTSGFQETQYFGPGTRLLVL.

The V and J genes are TRBV30 and TRBJ1-6; D ambiguous. This CDR3 is 15 amino acids long. V dropped 7 bases and J dropped 7 bases, with 20 bases sitting between them. From germline, CDR1 is GTSNPN and CDR2 SVGIG (reference sequence). The CDR3 bases are TGTGCCTACACATTTACCGGGTCCCGAAATTCACCCCTCCACTTT. Amino acid sequence: CAYTFTGSRNSPLHF. Full variable domain (rest looked up from reference TRBV30 and TRBJ1-6): SQTIHQWPATLVQPVGSPLSLECTVEGTSNPNLYWYRQAAGRGLQLLFYSVGIGQISSEVPQNLSASRPQDRQFILSSKKLLLSDSGFYLCAYTFTGSRNSPLHFGNGTRLTVT.

This sequence joins TRBV29-1 and TRBJ2-7; no clear D gene. V dropped 7 bases and J dropped 1 base, with 14 bases sitting between them. The CDR3 loop spans 13 amino acids. Germline CDR1 and CDR2: SQVTM and ANQGSEA. The CDR3 DNA follows: TGCAGCGCCCGAGGCGGCAAATCCTACGAGCAGTACTTC. This gives the protein CSARGGKSYEQYF.

The chain uses TRBV7-3 and TRBJ2-5; D gene unclear. The germline CDR1 and CDR2 sequences are SGHTA and FQGTGA. The V gene lost 3 bases and the J gene lost 0 bases, with 20 bases spanning the gap. CDR3 length equals 18 residues. CDR3 sequence (DNA): TGTGCCAGCAGCTTGGTAGGATCTAGAAACCCGTACCAAGAGACCCAGTACTTC. Its translation is CASSLVGSRNPYQETQYF.

The rearrangement uses TRBV4-1 and TRBJ2-1, with 13 bases matching TRBD2. Per the germline V gene, CDR1 is MGHRA and CDR2 is YSYEKL. This CDR3 region has 18 residues. Trimming took 5 bases from V and 0 from J; bases not matched to a gene: 7. CDR3 protein: CASSMGTSGTSSYNEQFF. The CDR3 DNA follows: TGCGCCAGCAGCATGGGGACTAGCGGGACGAGCTCCTACAATGAGCAGTTCTTC.

This clone was found a few times. This chain connects TRBV7-9 to TRBJ2-7; weak D call: TRBD2 (6 bases). The V gene lost 1 base and the J gene lost 1 base, with 11 bases spanning the gap. Germline CDR1 reads SEHNR; CDR2 reads FQNEAQ (reference sequence). The CDR3 length is 15 residues. CDR3 in DNA: TGTGCCAGCAGCTTAGGTTTCGGGGGATCCTACGAGCAGTACTTC. It encodes CASSLGFGGSYEQYF.

There are a few counts of this clone. The V call is TRBV28, the J call TRBJ1-5; 7 positions agree with TRBD1. Losses at the gene ends were 2 bases for V and 3 bases for J; bases not matched to a gene: 4. The CDR3 runs to 15 residues. From germline, CDR1 is MDHEN and CDR2 SYDVKM. This CDR3 is CASSLRDSYNQPQHF. The CDR3 nucleotides read TGTGCCAGCAGTTTAAGGGACAGCTACAATCAGCCCCAGCATTTT.

The rearrangement links TRBV29-1 to TRBJ2-7; a possible D gene is TRBD2 (5 bases). Between the trimmed V and J ends, which lost 3 bases and 5 bases, there was a span of 8 bases. The V gene's germline CDR1 is SQVTM and CDR2 ANQGSEA. This CDR3 region has 11 residues. CDR3 bases: TGCAGCGTTGACTATAGCGACGAGCAGTACTTC. Protein sequence: CSVDYSDEQYF.

This CDR3 reads CASRRTEGEQFF. As DNA, the CDR3 is TGCGCCAGCAGAAGGACAGAGGGTGAGCAGTTCTTC. This chain uses TRBV23-1 with TRBJ2-1; a possible D gene is TRBD1 (6 bases). TRBV23-1 qualifies as an ORF whose function is uncertain. V lost 6 bases and J lost 9, with 12 bases in between. The length of the CDR3 is 12 residues.

This chain connects TRBV7-3 to TRBJ1-2; 7 bases are a match to TRBD1. There are 15 residues in the CDR3. V lost 5 bases, J lost 1 base, and 7 bases stayed unmatched. Per germline, CDR1 SGHTA and CDR2 FQGTGA. CDR3 nucleotide sequence: TGTGCCAGCAGCACCACGGGACAGCTTAACTATGGCTACACCTTC. It encodes CASSTTGQLNYGYTF.

This chain connects TRBV5-6 to TRBJ2-3; TRBD2 is a possible D gene (6 bases). Per germline, CDR1 SGHDT and CDR2 YYEEEE. The CDR3 totals 18 residues. The V end was cut by 0 bases, the J end by 5 bases, with 22 bases between. The CDR3 loop reads CASSLALISGHEGDTQYF. CDR3 bases: TGTGCCAGCAGCTTGGCGTTGATTAGCGGCCACGAGGGAGATACGCAGTATTTT.

V and J are TRBV13 and TRBJ2-1; weak D call: TRBD2 (5 bases). V gave up 0 bases and J gave up 12 bases, with 9 bases separating them. CDR1 and CDR2 from the germline V gene are PRHDT and FYEKMQ (reference sequence). The CDR3 is 12 residues long. The DNA for the CDR3 is TGTGCCAGCAGCTTAGGGCCCCGGGGGCAGTTCTTC. It specifies CASSLGPRGQFF.

A few counts support this clone. The chain recombines TRBV4-3 with TRBJ2-3; 9 positions match TRBD2. From germline, CDR1 is LGHNA and CDR2 YSLEER. Trimming took 0 bases from V and 1 from J; bases not matched to a gene: 2. The CDR3 sequence is 16 residues long. The chain's CDR3 is CASSQELAGGTDTQYF. The CDR3 DNA is TGCGCCAGCAGCCAAGAACTAGCGGGCGGCACAGATACGCAGTATTTT.

The chain couples TRBV6-5 to TRBJ1-1; D ambiguous. The V gene lost 0 bases and the J gene lost 5 bases, with 10 bases spanning the gap. This CDR3 region has 14 residues. Germline CDR1 MNHEY, CDR2 SVGAGI. CDR3 bases: TGTGCCAGCAGTTACTCTCTTGTTCTAACTGAAGCTTTCTTT. It translates to CASSYSLVLTEAFF.

The gene calls are TRBV11-2 and TRBJ2-1; D perhaps matches TRBD1 (5 bases). The CDR3 runs 13 residues. The V gene's germline CDR1 is SGHAT and CDR2 FQNNGV. With 5 bases removed from V and 5 bases from J, the gap between germline ends came to 10 bases. The CDR3 region has the DNA TGTGCCAGCAGCATCACAGGAAACAATGAGCAGTTCTTC. This codes for CASSITGNNEQFF.